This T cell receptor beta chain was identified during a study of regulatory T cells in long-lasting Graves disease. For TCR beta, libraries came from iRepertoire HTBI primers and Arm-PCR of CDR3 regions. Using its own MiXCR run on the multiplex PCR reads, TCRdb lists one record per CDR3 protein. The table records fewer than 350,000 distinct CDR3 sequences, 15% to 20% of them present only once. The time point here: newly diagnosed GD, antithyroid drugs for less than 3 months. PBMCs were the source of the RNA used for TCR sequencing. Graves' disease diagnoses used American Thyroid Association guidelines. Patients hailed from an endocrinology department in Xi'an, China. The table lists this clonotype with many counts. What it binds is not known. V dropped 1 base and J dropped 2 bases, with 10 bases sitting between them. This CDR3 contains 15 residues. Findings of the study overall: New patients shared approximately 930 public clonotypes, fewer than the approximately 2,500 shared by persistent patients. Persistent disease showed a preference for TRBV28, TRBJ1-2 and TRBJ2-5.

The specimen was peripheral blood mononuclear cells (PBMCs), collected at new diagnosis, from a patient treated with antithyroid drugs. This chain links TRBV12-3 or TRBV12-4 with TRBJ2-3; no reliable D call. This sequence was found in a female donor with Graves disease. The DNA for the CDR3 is TGTGCCAGCAGTTTAGACCATGGAAACACAGATACGCAGTATTTT. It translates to CASSLDHGNTDTQYF.